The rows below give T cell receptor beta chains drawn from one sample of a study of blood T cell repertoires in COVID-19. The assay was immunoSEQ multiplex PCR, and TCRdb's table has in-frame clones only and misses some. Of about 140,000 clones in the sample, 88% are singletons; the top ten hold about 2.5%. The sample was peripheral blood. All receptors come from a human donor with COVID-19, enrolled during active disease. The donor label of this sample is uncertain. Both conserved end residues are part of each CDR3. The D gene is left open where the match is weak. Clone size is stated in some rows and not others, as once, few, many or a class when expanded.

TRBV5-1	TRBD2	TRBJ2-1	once	TGCGCCAGCAGCGCAGCGGGGGGGAGTGAGCAGTTCTTC	CASSAAGGSEQFF
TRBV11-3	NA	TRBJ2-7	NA	TGTGCCAGCAGCTTAGGGCACTCCTACGAGCAGTACTTC	CASSLGHSYEQYF
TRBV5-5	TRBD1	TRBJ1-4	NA	TGTGCCAGCAGCTTCGTTCGAGGGGGCGGTGAAAAACTGTTTTTT	CASSFVRGGGEKLFF
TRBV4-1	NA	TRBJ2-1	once	TGCGCCAGCAGCCAAGGGGGGAGGGGGAGCTCCTACAATGAGCAGTTCTTC	CASSQGGRGSSYNEQFF
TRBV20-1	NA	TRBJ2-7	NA	TGCAGTGCTAGTAGACAGGCCTCCTACGAGCAGTACTTC	CSASRQASYEQYF
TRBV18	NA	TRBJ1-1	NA	TGTGCCAGCTCACCCCTAGGGGCGGACACTGAAGCTTTCTTT	CASSPLGADTEAFF
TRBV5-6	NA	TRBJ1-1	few	TGTGCCAGCAGCTTGACCTGGCAGGGATTCATGAACACTGAAGCTTTCTTT	CASSLTWQGFMNTEAFF
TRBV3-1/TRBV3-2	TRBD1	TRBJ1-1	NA	TGTGCCAGCAGTCCGACAGGGAGCATGAACACTGAAGCTTTCTTT	CASSPTGSMNTEAFF
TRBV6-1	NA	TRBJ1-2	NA	TGTGCCAGCAGTGAGGCAGTACCGGGTGTTGGCTACACCTTC	CASSEAVPGVGYTF
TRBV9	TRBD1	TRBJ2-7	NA	TGTGCCAGCAGCGTTGGGGACAGCTTCCTTAATCCCTACGAGCAGTACTTC	CASSVGDSFLNPYEQYF
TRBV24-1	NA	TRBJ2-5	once	TGTGCCACCAGTGATTTAACCGGGAGCGAGACCCAGTACTTC	CATSDLTGSETQYF
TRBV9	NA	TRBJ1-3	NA	TGTGCCAGCAGCGCGGTTGAGAACACCATATATTTT	CASSAVENTIYF
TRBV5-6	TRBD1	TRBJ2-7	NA	TGTGCCAGCAGCCCACTGACAGGGGACGAGCAGTACTTC	CASSPLTGDEQYF
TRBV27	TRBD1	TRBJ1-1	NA	TGTGCCAGCAGTAAAGAGGACAGGGGGCTCGCTGAAGCTTTCTTT	CASSKEDRGLAEAFF
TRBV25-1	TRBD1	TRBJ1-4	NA	TGTGCCAGCCAAAGGGGACAGGGGAATGAAAAACTGTTTTTT	CASQRGQGNEKLFF
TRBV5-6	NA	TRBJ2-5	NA	TGTGCCAGCAGCGTAAATCGGGACTCTCAAGAGACCCAGTACTTC	CASSVNRDSQETQYF
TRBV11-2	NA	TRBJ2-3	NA	TGTGCCAGCAGCTTCGGTAGGAGGGTTACAGATACGCAGTATTTT	CASSFGRRVTDTQYF
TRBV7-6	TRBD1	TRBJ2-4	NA	TGTGCCAGCAGCTTAGGACAGGGTTGGGACATTCAGTACTTC	CASSLGQGWDIQYF
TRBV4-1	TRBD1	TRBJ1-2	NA	TGCGCCAGCAGCCAAGGGGACAGGGACTATGGCTACACCTTC	CASSQGDRDYGYTF
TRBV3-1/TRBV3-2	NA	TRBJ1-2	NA	TGTGCCAGCAGCCAAGATGAGGGCATTAAGCACACCTTC	CASSQDEGIKHTF
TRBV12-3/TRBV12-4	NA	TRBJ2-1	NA	TGTGCCAGCAGTGGCAGCTACAATGAGCAGTTCTTC	CASSGSYNEQFF
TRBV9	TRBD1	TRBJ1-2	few	TGTGCCAGCAGCCCTGCCGGGACAGTGGAGGGCTACACCTTC	CASSPAGTVEGYTF
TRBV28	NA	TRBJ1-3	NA	TGTGCCAGCAGCTCCGCCAGGGGTGCAGGAAACACCATATATTTT	CASSSARGAGNTIYF
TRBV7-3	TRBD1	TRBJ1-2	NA	TGTGCCAGCAGCTTAGAGGGACAGGGCTATGGCTACACCTTC	CASSLEGQGYGYTF
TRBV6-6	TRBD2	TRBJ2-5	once	TGTGCCAGCAGTCCTCCGGGACTAGCGGGGGGGCCAGGGGAGACCCAGTACTTC	CASSPPGLAGGPGETQYF
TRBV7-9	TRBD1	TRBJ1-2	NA	TGTGCCAGCAGCTTAGGGGAGGACAGGGGCCATGGCTACACCTTC	CASSLGEDRGHGYTF
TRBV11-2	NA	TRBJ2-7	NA	TGTGCCAGCAGCTTGACATCCTTGGGCTACGAGCAGTACTTC	CASSLTSLGYEQYF
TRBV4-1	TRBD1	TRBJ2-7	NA	TGCGCCAGCAGCCATCAGACGTCCGGGACAGGGCCTGACGAGCAGTACTTC	CASSHQTSGTGPDEQYF
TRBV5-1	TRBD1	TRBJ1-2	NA	TGCGCCAGCAGCCCACAGGGGATTGATGGCTACACCTTC	CASSPQGIDGYTF
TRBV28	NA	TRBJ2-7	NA	TGTGCCAGCAGCTCTCCAACAGGGCTGTCCTACGAGCAGTACTTC	CASSSPTGLSYEQYF
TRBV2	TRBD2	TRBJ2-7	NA	TGTGCCAGCAGGGAGCGGGGGGGCGTTTCCTACGAGCAGTACTTC	CASRERGGVSYEQYF
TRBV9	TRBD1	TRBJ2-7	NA	TGTGCCAGCAGCGGCGATTCAGGGGGCAATCCCAACGAGCAGTACTTC	CASSGDSGGNPNEQYF
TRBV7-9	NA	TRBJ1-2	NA	TGTGCCAGCAGCTTGGGGCCCGCCTCAGGCACCTTC	CASSLGPASGTF
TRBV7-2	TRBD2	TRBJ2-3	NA	TGTGCCAGCAGCCACCCGGGACTAGCGCCTCCCCGTACGCAGTATTTT	CASSHPGLAPPRTQYF
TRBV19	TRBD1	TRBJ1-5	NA	TGTGCCAGTAGTTCTCGACAGGGAGGAAGCAATCAGCCCCAGCATTTT	CASSSRQGGSNQPQHF
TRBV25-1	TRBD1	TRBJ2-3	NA	TGTGCCAGCAGTGAAGGGACAGGGGTTGATACGCAGTATTTT	CASSEGTGVDTQYF
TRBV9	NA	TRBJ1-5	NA	TGTGCCAGCAGCGTCCTAGGGGCAGCGAATCAGCCCCAGCATTTT	CASSVLGAANQPQHF
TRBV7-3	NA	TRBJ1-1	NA	TGTGCCAGCAGCCGACAGGCGAACACTGAAGCTTTCTTT	CASSRQANTEAFF
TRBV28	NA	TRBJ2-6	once	TGTGCCAGCAGTTCGGGGGTCTGGTCTGGGGCCAACGTCCTGACTTTC	CASSSGVWSGANVLTF
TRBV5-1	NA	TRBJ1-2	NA	TGCGCCAGCAGCTTGTCTGGGGGGGAAGGCTACACCTTC	CASSLSGGEGYTF
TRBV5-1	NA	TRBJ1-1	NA	TGCGCCAGCAGCTTGGACACAAACACTGAAGCTTTCTTT	CASSLDTNTEAFF
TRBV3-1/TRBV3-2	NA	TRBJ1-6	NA	TGTGCCAGCAGACAAAGTGGAGGGGACTCACCCCTCCACTTT	CASRQSGGDSPLHF
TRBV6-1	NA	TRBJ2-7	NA	TGTGCCAGCAGTGACAGCTACGAGCAGTACTTC	CASSDSYEQYF
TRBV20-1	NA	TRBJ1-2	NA	TGCAGTGCTACAGGGAGGGATGGCTACACCTTC	CSATGRDGYTF
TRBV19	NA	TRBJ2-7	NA	TGTGCCAGTAGTATAGATTCCTCCCCCTACGAGCAGTACTTC	CASSIDSSPYEQYF
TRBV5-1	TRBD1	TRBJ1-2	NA	TGCGCCAGCAGGGTTTGGCAGGGGGCGCCAGTTGGCTACACCTTC	CASRVWQGAPVGYTF